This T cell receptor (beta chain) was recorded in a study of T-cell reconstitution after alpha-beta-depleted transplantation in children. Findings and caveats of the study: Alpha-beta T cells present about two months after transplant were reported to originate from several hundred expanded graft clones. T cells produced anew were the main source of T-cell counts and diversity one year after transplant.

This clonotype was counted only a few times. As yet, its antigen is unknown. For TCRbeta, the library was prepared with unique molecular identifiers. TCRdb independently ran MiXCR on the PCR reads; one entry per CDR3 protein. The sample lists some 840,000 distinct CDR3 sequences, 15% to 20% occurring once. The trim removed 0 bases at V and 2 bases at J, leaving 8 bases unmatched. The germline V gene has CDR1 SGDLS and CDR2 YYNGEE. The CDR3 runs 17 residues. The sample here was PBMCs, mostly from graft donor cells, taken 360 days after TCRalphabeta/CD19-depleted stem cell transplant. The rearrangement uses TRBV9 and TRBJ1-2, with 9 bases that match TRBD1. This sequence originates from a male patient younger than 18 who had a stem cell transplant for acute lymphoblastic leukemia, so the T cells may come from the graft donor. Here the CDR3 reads CASSVVPGDRANYGYTF. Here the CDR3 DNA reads TGTGCCAGCAGCGTAGTCCCCGGGGACAGGGCGAACTATGGCTACACCTTC.